Listed here are 28 T cell receptor beta chains from one sample, sequenced in a study of blood T cells in healthy people across ages. PCR was performed a second time for about 7 to 11 cycles using a sample-barcoded 5' primer and a J-beta primer mix. MiXCR was run by TCRdb on the 5' RACE reads, yielding one entry per CDR3 protein. The sample holds about 1.7 million distinct CDR3 sequences; under 30% are singletons and the top ten take roughly 8%. Material for sequencing was blood. The receptors here all came from a woman aged 25 to 45 in good health.

This clonotype was detected ten times or more. This chain connects TRBV5-1 to TRBJ2-5; the D gene could be TRBD1 or TRBD2 (6 bases each). The CDR3 extends over 14 amino acids. From germline, CDR1 is SGHRS and CDR2 YFSETQ. V was clipped by 4 bases and J by 0 bases, with 10 bases between them. This CDR3 is CASSPRGDQETQYF. The CDR3 coding sequence is TGCGCCAGCAGCCCGAGGGGGGACCAAGAGACCCAGTACTTC.

This clonotype came up many times. The V gene is TRBV5-6, the J gene TRBJ2-3; D unclear. Trimming cost V 2 bases and J 4 bases, with 11 bases left between them. Germline lookup yields CDR1 SGHDT and CDR2 YYEEEE. This CDR3 contains 14 residues. The CDR3 sequence is CASSLPTAADTQYF. The CDR3 DNA reads as TGTGCCAGCAGCTTACCTACAGCCGCAGATACGCAGTATTTT.

The V and J genes are TRBV30 and TRBJ2-7, with 9 bases matching TRBD1. This CDR3 is built from 15 residues. The V gene end was trimmed by 2 bases and the J gene end by 4 bases; junction bases not matched to a gene: 9. Germline V CDR1 and CDR2: GTSNPN, SVGIG (reference sequence). The DNA for the CDR3 is TGTGCCTGGAGTAAAGGGGACAGGGAGCTTTACGAGCAGTACTTC. This codes for CAWSKGDRELYEQYF.

A single count supports this clonotype. This rearrangement joins TRBV20-1 to TRBJ2-5, with 9 nucleotides matching TRBD2. From germline, CDR1 is DFQATT and CDR2 SNEGSKA (reference sequence). J gave up 4 bases and V 5 bases, and 11 bases lay outside the gene matches. The CDR3 has 15 residues. This CDR3 is CSASGRAGGGETQYF. DNA of the CDR3: TGCAGTGCTTCTGGACGAGCGGGGGGCGGAGAGACCCAGTACTTC.

Note on this clonotype: The junction departs from the called germline gene at one end, perhaps through a read error. The chain couples TRBV12-3 or TRBV12-4 to TRBJ2-3, with 11 bases lining up with TRBD2. The CDR3 has 17 amino acids. Here the CDR3 reads CASSTTSGGLSTGTQYF. For the CDR3, the DNA is TGTGCCAGCAGCACTACTAGCGGGGGCTTAAGCACAGGTACGCAGTATTTT.

The chain has TRBV5-4 and TRBJ2-3; TRBD2 aligns across 7 bases. J gave up 4 bases and V 0 bases, and 2 bases lay outside the gene matches. The germline V gene encodes CDR1 SGHNT and CDR2 YYREEE (reference sequence). The CDR3 totals 14 residues. The CDR3 protein is CASSLARESDTQYF. The CDR3 DNA is TGTGCCAGCAGCTTGGCGCGGGAGTCAGATACGCAGTATTTT.

Details on this clonotype: A much larger clonotype is one base distant, so this may be a read error. Here the CDR3 reads CASSWAGGGDEQFF. CDR3 nucleotide sequence: TGTGCCAGCAGCTGGGCGGGAGGAGGGGATGAGCAGTTCTTC. The chain uses TRBV7-2 and TRBJ2-1; 8 bases match TRBD2. V lost 4 bases and J lost 8; bases outside the gene matches: 7. CDR3 size: 14 residues. Germline CDR1 reads SGHTA; CDR2 reads FQGNSA.

This sequence joins TRBV29-1 and TRBJ2-2; D unresolved. V lost 3 bases to trimming and J lost 3 bases, with 8 bases between them. The germline CDR1 and CDR2 sequences are SQVTM and ANQGSEA. This CDR3 comprises 13 residues. CDR3 region: CSVEGKYTGELFF. Here the CDR3 DNA reads TGCAGCGTTGAGGGAAAATACACCGGGGAGCTGTTTTTT.

The chain has TRBV6-5 and TRBJ2-5, with D possibly TRBD1 on 6 matching bases. Germline CDR1 reads MNHEY; CDR2 reads SVGAGI. Trimming took 2 bases from V and 3 from J, leaving 10 bases between them. The CDR3 contains 14 residues. CDR3 coding DNA: TGTGCCAGCAGTTACGACAGGAAAAAAGAGACCCAGTACTTC. It specifies CASSYDRKKETQYF.

As for this clonotype: One end of the junction fails to match germline, which may point to a read error. The rearrangement uses TRBV15 and TRBJ1-5, with 8 bases matching TRBD1. The CDR3 spans 15 residues. Germline CDR1 reads LNHNV; CDR2 reads YYDKDF (reference sequence). CDR3 amino acids: CTTSTLDREGQPQHF. CDR3 nucleotides: TGTACCACCAGCACATTGGACAGGGAGGGTCAGCCCCAGCATTTT.

The rearrangement joins TRBV10-2 to TRBJ1-4; no firm D call. V dropped 4 bases and J dropped 4 bases, with 7 bases sitting between them. The CDR3 is made up of 13 amino acids. Looked up from germline, CDR1 is WSHSY and CDR2 is SAAADI. CDR3 protein: CASSVQVNEKLFF. DNA of the CDR3: TGCGCCAGCAGTGTTCAGGTTAATGAAAAACTGTTTTTT.

This chain uses TRBV6-6 with TRBJ2-3; TRBD2 matches at 8 bases. This CDR3 region has 16 residues. Germline CDR1 and CDR2: MNHNY and SVGAGI (reference sequence). V was pared by 2 bases and J by 5 bases, with 9 bases of the junction left unmatched. The CDR3 DNA reads as TGTGCCAGCAGTTACGCGGCGGGAGGCCTCCTAGATACGCAGTATTTT. Its protein is CASSYAAGGLLDTQYF.

The chain is built from TRBV28 and TRBJ2-1; the D gene is possibly TRBD1 (5 bases). In germline, CDR1 is MDHEN, CDR2 SYDVKM. CDR3 length: 14 amino acids. V gave up 9 bases and J gave up 9 bases, with 21 bases separating them. This CDR3 reads CASSKGRWGTEQFF. DNA for the CDR3: TGTGCCAGTTCTAAAGGACGCTGGGGCACTGAGCAGTTCTTC.

There are a few counts of this clonotype. The V gene is TRBV6-2 or TRBV6-3, the J gene TRBJ2-1, with 7 bases fitting TRBD2. The germline CDR1 and CDR2 sequences are MNHEY and SVGEGT. Trimming removed 6 bases from V and 8 bases from J; junction bases left unmatched: 10. CDR3 length equals 14 residues. The CDR3 nucleotides are TGTGCCAGCAGCTCGGGGGGAGTGAGGTATGAGCAGTTCTTC. As protein: CASSSGGVRYEQFF.

The rearrangement joins TRBV5-1 to TRBJ2-1, with 9 positions matching TRBD2. CDR3 length: 17 amino acids. V shed 0 bases and J 8 bases; nucleotides not matched to a gene: 12. The germline V gene has CDR1 SGHRS and CDR2 YFSETQ. The CDR3 sequence is CASSLGLAGVRRDEQFF. Written as DNA, the CDR3 is TGCGCCAGCAGCTTGGGTTTAGCGGGAGTTAGGAGAGATGAGCAGTTCTTC.

V is TRBV6-5 and J is TRBJ1-2; D is possibly TRBD1 (5 bases). CDR1 MNHEY and CDR2 SVGAGI come from the germline V gene. CDR3 length: 16 residues. Trimming took 6 bases from V and 10 from J, leaving 27 bases between them. The CDR3 here is CASSSPFRASGNDYTF. CDR3 nucleotide sequence: TGTGCCAGCAGCTCACCCTTCAGGGCGTCAGGGAATGACTACACCTTC.

This clonotype has only a few counts. The chain combines TRBV29-1 with TRBJ1-5; the D is unclear. V lost 6 bases and J lost 7, with 7 bases in between. This CDR3 is 10 amino acids long. Germline loops: CDR1 SQVTM, CDR2 ANQGSEA. The CDR3 region is CSVPNQPQHF. The CDR3 coding sequence is TGCAGCGTCCCTAACCAGCCCCAGCATTTT.

There are a few counts of this clonotype. V usage is TRBV12-3 or TRBV12-4 and J usage is TRBJ2-7; D remains unclear. The CDR3 extends over 14 amino acids. The V end was cut by 1 base, the J end by 3 bases, with 10 bases between. The CDR3 is CASSLGTVVYEQYF. The CDR3 bases are TGTGCCAGCAGTTTAGGGACGGTCGTCTACGAGCAGTACTTC.

This clonotype occurred a few times. Sequence at one end of the junction differs from germline and may be a read error. V gene TRBV29-1 combines with J gene TRBJ2-3, with D possibly matching TRBD1 (6 bases). This CDR3 has 14 amino acids. CDR1 SQVTM and CDR2 ANQGSEA come from the germline V gene. The CDR3 region has the DNA TGCAGCGCTGAAGAACAGGGCAGCACAGATACGCAGTATTTT. It translates to CSAEEQGSTDTQYF.

This clonotype occurred a few times. The junction departs from the called germline gene at one end, perhaps through a read error. The CDR3 DNA reads as TGTGCCAGCAGCATCGGGACAGCGTCCTACAATGGGCAGTTCTTC. Protein: CASSIGTASYNGQFF. The V call is TRBV7-9, the J call TRBJ2-1; 7 bases map to TRBD1. The CDR3 extends over 15 amino acids. Germline CDR1 and CDR2: SEHNR and FQNEAQ (reference sequence).

This clonotype occurred many times. The rearrangement joins TRBV24-1 to TRBJ2-7; 9 bases are a match to TRBD2. The V gene's germline CDR1 is KGHDR and CDR2 SFDVKD. This CDR3 is 12 amino acids long. The CDR3 DNA reads as TGTGCTACGAGCGGGGGGTCCTACGAGCAGTACTTC. It encodes CATSGGSYEQYF.

This clonotype was picked up many times. This chain connects TRBV20-1 to TRBJ2-7; 8 bases align to TRBD2. CDR3 length: 12 amino acids. CDR1 is DFQATT and CDR2 is SNEGSKA in the germline V gene (reference sequence). V dropped 6 bases and J dropped 1; count of bases not matched to a gene: 2. This CDR3 reads CSARGASYEQYF. In DNA, the CDR3 is TGCAGTGCGCGGGGGGCGTCCTACGAGCAGTACTTC.

The chain has TRBV5-1 and TRBJ2-1; 9 bases match TRBD2. This CDR3 is 17 amino acids long. After removal of 0 bases from V and 2 bases from J, the junction contained 6 bases not matched to a gene. The germline CDR1 and CDR2 sequences are SGHRS and YFSETQ. CDR3 sequence reads: CASSLASASGAYNEQFF. The CDR3 nucleotides read TGCGCCAGCAGCTTGGCCTCCGCTAGCGGGGCCTACAATGAGCAGTTCTTC.

V and J are TRBV2 and TRBJ1-2, with 7 nucleotides matching TRBD1. Trimming removed 3 bases from V and 2 bases from J; junction bases left unmatched: 3. This CDR3 has 14 residues. CDR1 SNHLY and CDR2 FYNNEI come from the germline V gene. CDR3 in DNA: TGTGCCAGCAGTGAGGGGACAGTAAACTATGGCTACACCTTC. This codes for CASSEGTVNYGYTF.

The chain uses TRBV5-6 and TRBJ2-3, with TRBD1 matching 9 bases. The V segment lost 2 bases and the J segment 0 bases; nucleotides outside the gene matches: 13. Germline V lookup: CDR1 SGHDT, CDR2 YYEEEE. This CDR3 has 19 residues. Written as DNA, the CDR3 is TGTGCCAGCAGCTTCCCTACAGGGGGCTCGACGTTGAGCACAGATACGCAGTATTTT. This encodes CASSFPTGGSTLSTDTQYF.

The chain joins TRBV7-9 to TRBJ2-7; maybe TRBD2 (5 bases). The CDR3 extends over 13 amino acids. CDR1 is SEHNR, CDR2 FQNEAQ, per germline (reference sequence). V was trimmed by 1 base and J by 5 bases, leaving 9 bases between them. Here the CDR3 DNA reads TGTGCCAGCAGCTTAGGTGGGGAGAACGAGCAGTACTTC. This translates into CASSLGGENEQYF. The full variable domain, its missing parts supplied by reference TRBV7-9 and TRBJ2-7, is DTGVSQNPRHKITKRGQNVTFRCDPISEHNRLYWYRQTLGQGPEFLTYFQNEAQLEKSRLLSDRFSAERPKGSFSTLEIQRTEQGDSAMYLCASSLGGENEQYFGPGTRLTVT.

This clonotype was recorded at least ten times. CDR3 DNA: TGCGCCAGCAGCTTGGAGGGGGACAGGGGGTCCTACAATGAGCAGTTCTTC. Translating it yields CASSLEGDRGSYNEQFF. The J gene is TRBJ2-1, the V gene TRBV5-1; TRBD1 matches 11 bases. Germline CDR1 reads SGHRS; CDR2 reads YFSETQ. The CDR3 loop spans 17 amino acids. Losses at the gene ends were 0 bases for V and 1 base for J; bases not matched to a gene: 3.

About this clonotype itself: A much larger clone is a single base away; this may be a read error. V is TRBV20-1 and J is TRBJ2-7; 7 bases map to TRBD2. The length of the CDR3 is 14 residues. The germline V gene encodes CDR1 DFQATT and CDR2 SNEGSKA (reference sequence). CDR3 sequence: CSARDKTSSYGQYF. As DNA, the CDR3 is TGCAGTGCTAGAGATAAGACTAGCAGCTACGGGCAGTACTTC.